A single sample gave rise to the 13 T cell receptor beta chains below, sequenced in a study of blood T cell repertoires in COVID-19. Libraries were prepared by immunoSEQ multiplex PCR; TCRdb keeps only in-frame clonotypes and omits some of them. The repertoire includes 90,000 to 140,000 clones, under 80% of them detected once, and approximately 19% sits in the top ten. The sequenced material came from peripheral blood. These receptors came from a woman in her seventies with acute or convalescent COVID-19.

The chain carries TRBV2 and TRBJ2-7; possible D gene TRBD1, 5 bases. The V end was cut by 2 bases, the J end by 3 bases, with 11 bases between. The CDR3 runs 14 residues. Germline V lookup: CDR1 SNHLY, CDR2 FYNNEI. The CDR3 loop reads CASSEIRQGYEQYF. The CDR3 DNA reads TGTGCCAGCAGTGAAATAAGGCAGGGCTACGAGCAGTACTTC.

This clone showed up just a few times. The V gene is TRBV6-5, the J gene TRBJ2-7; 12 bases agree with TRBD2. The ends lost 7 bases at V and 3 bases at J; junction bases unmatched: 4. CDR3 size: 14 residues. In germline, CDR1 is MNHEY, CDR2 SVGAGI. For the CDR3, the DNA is TGTGCCAGCACCCTAGCGGGGGGGGACTACGAGCAGTACTTC. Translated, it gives CASTLAGGDYEQYF.

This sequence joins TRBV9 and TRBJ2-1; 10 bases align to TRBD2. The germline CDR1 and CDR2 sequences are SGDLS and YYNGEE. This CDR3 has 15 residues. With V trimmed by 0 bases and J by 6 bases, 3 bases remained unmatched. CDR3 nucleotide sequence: TGTGCCAGCAGCGTAGTAACTAGCGGGGCCAATGAGCAGTTCTTC. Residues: CASSVVTSGANEQFF.

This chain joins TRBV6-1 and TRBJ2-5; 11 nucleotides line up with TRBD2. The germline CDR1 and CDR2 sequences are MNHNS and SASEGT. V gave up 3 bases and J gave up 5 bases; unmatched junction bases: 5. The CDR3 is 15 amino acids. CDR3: CASSETSGVWETQYF. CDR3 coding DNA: TGTGCCAGCAGTGAGACTAGCGGGGTTTGGGAGACCCAGTACTTC.

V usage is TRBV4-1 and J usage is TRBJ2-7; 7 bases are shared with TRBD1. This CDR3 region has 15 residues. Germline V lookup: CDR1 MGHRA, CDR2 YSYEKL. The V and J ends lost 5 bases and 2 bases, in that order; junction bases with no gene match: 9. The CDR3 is CASSSRQGHTYEQYF. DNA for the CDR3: TGCGCCAGCAGCTCCCGACAGGGACATACCTACGAGCAGTACTTC.

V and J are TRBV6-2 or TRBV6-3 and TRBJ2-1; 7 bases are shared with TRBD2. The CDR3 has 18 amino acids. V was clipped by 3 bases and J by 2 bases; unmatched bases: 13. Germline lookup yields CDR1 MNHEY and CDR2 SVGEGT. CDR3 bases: TGTGCCAGCAGTTATATCCGGGGGGACTTCTTCGCCTACAATGAGCAGTTCTTC. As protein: CASSYIRGDFFAYNEQFF.

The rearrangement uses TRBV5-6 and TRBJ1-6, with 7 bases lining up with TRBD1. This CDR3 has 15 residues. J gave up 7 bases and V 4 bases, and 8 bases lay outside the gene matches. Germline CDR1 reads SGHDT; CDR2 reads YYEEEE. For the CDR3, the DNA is TGTGCCAGCAGCGGGACAGACTTGGGGAATTCACCCCTCCACTTT. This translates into CASSGTDLGNSPLHF.

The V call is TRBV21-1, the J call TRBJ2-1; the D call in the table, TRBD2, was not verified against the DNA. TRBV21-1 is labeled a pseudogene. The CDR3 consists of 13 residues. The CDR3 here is CASSKGNGEGQFF. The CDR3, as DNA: TGTGCCAGCAGCAAAGGAAACGGTGAGGGGCAGTTCTTC.

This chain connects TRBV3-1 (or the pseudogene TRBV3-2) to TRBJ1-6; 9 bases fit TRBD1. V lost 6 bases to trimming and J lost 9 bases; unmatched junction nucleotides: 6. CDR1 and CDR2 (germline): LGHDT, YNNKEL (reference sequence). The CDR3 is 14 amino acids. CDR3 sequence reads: CASRTGQGTSPLHF. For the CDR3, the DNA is TGTGCCAGCAGAACAGGACAGGGGACTTCACCCCTCCACTTT.

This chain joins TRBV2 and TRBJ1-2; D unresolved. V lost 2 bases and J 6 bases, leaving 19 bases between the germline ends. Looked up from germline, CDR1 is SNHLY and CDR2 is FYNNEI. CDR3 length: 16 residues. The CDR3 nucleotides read TGTGCCAGCAGTGAAATACCTCAACTAGTTTGGGATGGCTACACCTTC. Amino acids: CASSEIPQLVWDGYTF.

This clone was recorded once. For the CDR3, the DNA is TGTGCCAGCAGTAGGAGTAGCGGGGGTGGGGAAGATACGCAGTATTTT. It codes for CASSRSSGGGEDTQYF. The V call is TRBV25-1, the J call TRBJ2-3, with 9 bases aligning to TRBD2. The trim removed 5 bases at V and 5 bases at J, leaving 11 bases unmatched. CDR3 length: 16 residues. The germline V gene has CDR1 MGHDK and CDR2 SYGVNS.

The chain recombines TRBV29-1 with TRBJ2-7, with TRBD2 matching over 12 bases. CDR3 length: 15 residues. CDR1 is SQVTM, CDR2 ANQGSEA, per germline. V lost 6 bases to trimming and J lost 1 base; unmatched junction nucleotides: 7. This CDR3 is CSVLRTSGVSYEQYF. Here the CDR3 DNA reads TGCAGCGTCCTTAGGACTAGCGGGGTGTCCTACGAGCAGTACTTC.

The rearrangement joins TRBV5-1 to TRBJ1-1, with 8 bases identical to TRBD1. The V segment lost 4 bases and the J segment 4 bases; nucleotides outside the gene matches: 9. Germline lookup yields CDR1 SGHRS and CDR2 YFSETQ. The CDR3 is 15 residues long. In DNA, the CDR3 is TGCGCCAGCAGCCCCCGGACAGGGCAGGGCACTGAAGCTTTCTTT. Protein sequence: CASSPRTGQGTEAFF.